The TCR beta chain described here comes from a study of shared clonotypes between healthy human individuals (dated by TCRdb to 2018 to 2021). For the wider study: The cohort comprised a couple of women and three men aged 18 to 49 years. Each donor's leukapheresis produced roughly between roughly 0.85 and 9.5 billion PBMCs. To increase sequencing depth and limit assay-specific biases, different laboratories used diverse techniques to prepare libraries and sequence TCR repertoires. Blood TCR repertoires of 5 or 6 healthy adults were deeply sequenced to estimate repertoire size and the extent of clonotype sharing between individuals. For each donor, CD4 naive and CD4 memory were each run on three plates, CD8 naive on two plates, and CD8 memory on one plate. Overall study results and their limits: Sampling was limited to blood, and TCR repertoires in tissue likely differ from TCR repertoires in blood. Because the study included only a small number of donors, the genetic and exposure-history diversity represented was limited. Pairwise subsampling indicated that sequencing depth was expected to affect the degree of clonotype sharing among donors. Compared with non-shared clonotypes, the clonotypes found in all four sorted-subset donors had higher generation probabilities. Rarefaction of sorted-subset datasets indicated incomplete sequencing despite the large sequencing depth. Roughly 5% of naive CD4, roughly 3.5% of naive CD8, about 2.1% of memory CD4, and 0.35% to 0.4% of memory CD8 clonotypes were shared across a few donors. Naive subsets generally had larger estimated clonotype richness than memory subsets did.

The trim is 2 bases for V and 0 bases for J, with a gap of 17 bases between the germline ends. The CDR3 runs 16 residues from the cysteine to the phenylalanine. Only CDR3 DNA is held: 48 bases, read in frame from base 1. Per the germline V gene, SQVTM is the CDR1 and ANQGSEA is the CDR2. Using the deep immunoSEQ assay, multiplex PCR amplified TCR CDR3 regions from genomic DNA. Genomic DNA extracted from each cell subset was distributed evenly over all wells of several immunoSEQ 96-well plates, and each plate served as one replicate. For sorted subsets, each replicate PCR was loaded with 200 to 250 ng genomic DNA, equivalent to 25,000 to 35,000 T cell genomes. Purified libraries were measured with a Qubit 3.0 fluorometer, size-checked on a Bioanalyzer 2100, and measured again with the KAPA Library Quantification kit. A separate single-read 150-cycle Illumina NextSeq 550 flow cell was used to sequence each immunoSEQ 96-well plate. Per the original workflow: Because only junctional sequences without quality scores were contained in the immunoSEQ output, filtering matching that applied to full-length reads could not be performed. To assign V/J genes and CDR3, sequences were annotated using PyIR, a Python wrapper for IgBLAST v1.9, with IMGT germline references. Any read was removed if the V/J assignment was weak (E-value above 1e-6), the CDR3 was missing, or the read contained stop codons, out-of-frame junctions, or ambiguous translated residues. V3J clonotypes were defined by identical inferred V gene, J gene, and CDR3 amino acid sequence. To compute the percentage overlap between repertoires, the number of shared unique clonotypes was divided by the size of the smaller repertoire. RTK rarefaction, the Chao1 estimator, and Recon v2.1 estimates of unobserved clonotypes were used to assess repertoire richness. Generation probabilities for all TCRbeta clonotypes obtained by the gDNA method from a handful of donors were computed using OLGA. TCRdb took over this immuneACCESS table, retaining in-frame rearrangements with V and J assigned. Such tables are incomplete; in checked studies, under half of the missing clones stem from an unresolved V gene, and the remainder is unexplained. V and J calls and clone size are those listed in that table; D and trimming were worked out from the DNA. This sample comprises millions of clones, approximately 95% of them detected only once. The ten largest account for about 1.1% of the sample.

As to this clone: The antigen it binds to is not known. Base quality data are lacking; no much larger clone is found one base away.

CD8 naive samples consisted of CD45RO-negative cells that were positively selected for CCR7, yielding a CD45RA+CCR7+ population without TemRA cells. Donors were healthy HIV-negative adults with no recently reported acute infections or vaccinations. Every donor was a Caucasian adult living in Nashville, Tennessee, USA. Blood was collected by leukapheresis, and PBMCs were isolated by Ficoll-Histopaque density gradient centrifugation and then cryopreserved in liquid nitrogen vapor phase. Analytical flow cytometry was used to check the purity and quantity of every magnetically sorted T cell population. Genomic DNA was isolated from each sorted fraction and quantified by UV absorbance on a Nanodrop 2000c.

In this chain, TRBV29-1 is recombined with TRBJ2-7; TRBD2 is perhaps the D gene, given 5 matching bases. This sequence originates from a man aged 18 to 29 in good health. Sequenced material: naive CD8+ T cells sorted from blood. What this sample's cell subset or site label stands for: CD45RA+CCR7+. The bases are TGCAGCGTTGAAACGGTTGGACTGGAGAGCTCCTACGAGCAGTACTTC. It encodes CSVETVGLESSYEQYF.